This T cell receptor (beta chain) was identified in a study of T cell repertoires in MIS-A myocarditis (dated by TCRdb to the early 2020s). For this clone: Its antigen has not been determined. No base quality values were provided; no much bigger clone lies one nucleotide off.

The immunoSEQ bias-controlled multiplex PCR was used to amplify TCRbeta CDR3 regions, which were then sequenced at high throughput. Per the authors' processing: The immunoSEQ vendor pipeline collapsed and filtered CDR3 sequences to measure the abundance and frequency of each unique TCRbeta CDR3. Dominant CDR3 amino acid sequences were clustered with SARS-CoV-2-specific ImmuneCODE TCRbeta sequences by CD-HIT using a 90% global sequence identity threshold. Clones at frequencies from 0.1 to 1 were categorized as hyperexpanded, and clones at frequencies from 0.01 to 0.1 were categorized as large. For the dominant clones, CDR3 amino acid sequences and V and J gene assignments were confirmed with MiXCR. The R stringdist package was used to calculate Levenshtein distances between the patient clonotypes and the ImmuneCODE hits. TCRdb's version of the immuneACCESS table is confined to in-frame rearrangements and falls short of the full clone set. An unresolved V gene accounts for under half of the shortfall where checked; the remainder is of unknown origin. That table furnishes V, J and clone size, whereas the DNA furnished D and trimming. The sample table holds about 10,000 clones, of which roughly 90% were seen once. Of the sample, around 2% is held by the ten largest clones.

The QIAamp DNA FFPE kit was used to extract genomic DNA from formalin-fixed paraffin-embedded autopsy tissue. Reading from cysteine to phenylalanine, the CDR3 counts 14 amino acids. The kept DNA is CDR3 alone, 42 bases in frame from the first base. Via the germline V gene, CDR1 is SNHLY and CDR2 FYNNEI. V and J are truncated by 7 bases and 0 bases respectively, leaving an intervening sequence of 9 bases. What was sequenced was thoracic lymph node tissue obtained at autopsy. The source of this sequence is a man in his late teens or twenties with fulminant myocarditis from multisystem inflammatory syndrome in adults (MIS-A) after COVID-19. The chain is encoded by TRBV2 joined to TRBJ2-2; too little of a D gene remains to name it. The DNA reads as follows: TGTGCCAGCACGTGGGTTTCGAACACCGGGGAGCTGTTTTTT. Translated, this is CASTWVSNTGELFF.